Following are 20 T cell receptor beta chains from one sample sequenced in a study of T cell responses to AZD1222 COVID-19 vaccine (dated by TCRdb to about 2021). The library was built by means of the immunoSEQ multiplex PCR assay. Drawn from immuneACCESS, this table holds only the in-frame rearrangements with V and J called that TCRdb kept. Clones are partly lost; checked studies trace under half to an unresolved V gene and leave the rest unexplained. This sample has some 150,000 clones in its table, and 92% of those were observed once. The biggest ten clones account for less than 4.5% of the sample. Taken with the paper, the label for time point translates to: baseline before first vaccination. Material: peripheral blood, obtained on day 0 of AZD1222 vaccination. The receptor source for this set is an adult in good health.

The rearrangement joins TRBV5-1 to TRBJ2-7; 7 nucleotides agree with TRBD2. V shed 7 bases, J shed 4 bases, and the junction held 11 bases outside the gene matches. Per germline, CDR1 SGHRS and CDR2 YFSETQ. The CDR3 is 14 residues long. The CDR3 here is CASSAAGVTYEQYF. The CDR3 DNA reads as TGCGCCAGCTCCGCGGCGGGAGTGACGTACGAGCAGTACTTC.

The CDR3 region is CASSLGQGMSNEQYF. Here the CDR3 DNA reads TGCGCCAGCAGCTTAGGACAGGGGATGTCTAACGAGCAGTACTTC. This rearrangement joins TRBV5-1 to TRBJ2-7, with TRBD1 matching over 9 bases. This CDR3 spans 15 amino acids. V trimming: 2 bases; J trimming: 5 bases; junction bases outside the gene matches: 8. Germline values: CDR1 SGHRS, CDR2 YFSETQ.

The chain carries TRBV28 and TRBJ2-7, with TRBD1 identical over 9 bases. Germline-derived CDR1 and CDR2 are MDHEN and SYDVKM. The V segment lost 6 bases and the J segment 5 bases; nucleotides outside the gene matches: 11. The CDR3 is 15 amino acids. CDR3 in amino acids: CASSYRGPLRHEQYF. CDR3 nucleotides: TGTGCCAGCAGCTACAGGGGGCCCCTAAGGCACGAGCAGTACTTC.

In its sample, this clone was seen once. The chain carries TRBV5-6 and TRBJ2-5; 9 nucleotides match TRBD2. Germline trimming cut 1 base from V and 0 bases from J; bases unmatched to any gene: 10. There are 18 residues in the CDR3. Germline assignment: CDR1 SGHDT and CDR2 YYEEEE. The CDR3 is CASSLLFLAGLYQETQYF. CDR3 DNA: TGTGCCAGCAGCTTGCTTTTCCTAGCGGGGCTTTACCAAGAGACCCAGTACTTC.

This CDR3 reads CASSLDLNSYEQYF. The CDR3 coding sequence is TGTGCCAGCAGCTTGGATCTAAACTCCTACGAGCAGTACTTC. J is TRBJ2-7 and V is TRBV7-2; D is uncertain. CDR3 length equals 14 residues. Germline V gene sequence: CDR1 SGHTA, CDR2 FQGNSA. Trimming took off 3 bases at V and 0 bases at J, with 9 bases between the two ends.

This chain links TRBV20-1 with TRBJ1-2; no clear D gene. Per germline, CDR1 DFQATT and CDR2 SNEGSKA (reference sequence). CDR3 length: 11 residues. V gave up 5 bases and J gave up 8 bases, with 12 bases separating them. This CDR3 reads CSASLLEGYTF. CDR3 nucleotide sequence: TGCAGTGCTTCTCTCCTGGAGGGCTACACCTTC.

As for this clone: One end of the junction varies from germline; a read error may be responsible. V is TRBV7-2 and J is TRBJ2-2, with 10 nucleotides matching TRBD2. Germline assignment: CDR1 SGHTA and CDR2 FQGNSA. CDR3 size: 17 residues. CDR3 protein: CASRLGSSGSVTGELFF. In nucleotides, the CDR3 is TGTGCCAGCAGATTAGGGTCTAGCGGGAGTGTCACCGGGGAGCTGTTTTTT.

This clone is a singleton in its sample. This sequence joins TRBV5-6 and TRBJ1-6, with D tentatively TRBD1 (6 bases). The V gene's germline CDR1 is SGHDT and CDR2 YYEEEE. The CDR3 runs 16 residues. V was shortened by 3 bases and J by 1 base, with 11 bases between the two germline ends. In DNA form, the CDR3 reads TGTGCCAGCAGCTATGGGGGCGTTTCCTATAATTCACCCCTCCACTTT. This gives the protein CASSYGGVSYNSPLHF.

This rearrangement joins TRBV4-2 to TRBJ1-2; 7 nucleotides match TRBD1. Trimming cost V 3 bases and J 4 bases; bases outside gene matches: 8. Germline V gives CDR1 LGHNA, CDR2 YNFKEQ. The CDR3 is made up of 15 amino acids. The CDR3 is CASSQTEGAGYGYTF. The CDR3 DNA follows: TGTGCCAGCAGCCAGACGGAGGGGGCGGGCTATGGCTACACCTTC.

The chain joins TRBV30 to TRBJ1-3; D is ambiguous. Per germline, CDR1 GTSNPN and CDR2 SVGIG (reference sequence). V lost 5 bases to trimming and J lost 1 base, with 6 bases between them. The CDR3 consists of 12 residues. CDR3 in amino acids: CAWGGSGNTIYF. CDR3 in DNA: TGTGCCTGGGGAGGGTCTGGAAACACCATATATTTT.

In nucleotides, the CDR3 is TGTGCCAGCAGCCTGACTTTCAATGAGCAGTTCTTC. Residues: CASSLTFNEQFF. This chain uses TRBV13 with TRBJ2-1; D gene ambiguous. CDR3 length: 12 amino acids. Trimming removed 5 bases at V and 6 bases at J, with 8 bases between. Germline assignment: CDR1 PRHDT and CDR2 FYEKMQ (reference sequence).

The sample holds a few counts of this clone. Within the sample, other DNA sequences also encode this same CDR3. This chain uses TRBV10-3 with TRBJ1-5; possibly TRBD1 for D (5 bases). CDR1 and CDR2 (germline): ENHRY, SYGVKD. CDR3 length: 14 amino acids. V gave up 2 bases and J gave up 3 bases, with 8 bases separating them. The CDR3 sequence: CAISETGVNQPQHF. For the CDR3, the DNA is TGTGCCATCAGTGAGACGGGGGTCAATCAGCCCCAGCATTTT.

The V and J genes are TRBV11-2 and TRBJ2-7, with a possible D match to TRBD2 (5 bases). The germline V gene has CDR1 SGHAT and CDR2 FQNNGV. This CDR3 comprises 13 residues. Trimming took off 5 bases at V and 3 bases at J, with 11 bases between the two ends. The CDR3: CASSVSDGYEQYF. The DNA of the CDR3 is TGTGCCAGCAGCGTTAGCGACGGCTACGAGCAGTACTTC.

The DNA of the CDR3 is TGTGCCAGCAGCTCTGATTGGGGGCGCCGGGAAAAACTGTTTTTT. Residues: CASSSDWGRREKLFF. The chain has TRBV7-2 and TRBJ1-4, with TRBD1 as a possible D gene (6 bases). The CDR3 consists of 15 residues. In germline, CDR1 is SGHTA, CDR2 FQGNSA. Trimming took off 4 bases at V and 8 bases at J, with 17 bases between the two ends.

The genes are TRBV6-5 and TRBJ2-7, with 11 bases identical to TRBD2. The CDR3 has 15 residues. V gave up 6 bases and J gave up 2 bases; unmatched junction bases: 6. The germline V gene has CDR1 MNHEY and CDR2 SVGAGI. In nucleotides, the CDR3 is TGTGCCAGCAGCCCGACTAGCGGGGAACCCTACGAGCAGTACTTC. Its translation: CASSPTSGEPYEQYF.

This rearrangement joins TRBV5-8 to TRBJ1-2, with D possibly TRBD1 on 6 matching bases. V gave up 4 bases and J gave up 0 bases, with 22 bases separating them. The CDR3 sequence is 18 residues long. The V gene's germline CDR1 is SGHTS and CDR2 YDEGEE. CDR3 in DNA: TGTGCCAGCAGCGCCCACAGGGATGTGACCCTTACTAACTATGGCTACACCTTC. Its translation: CASSAHRDVTLTNYGYTF. The full variable domain, in which reference TRBV5-8 and TRBJ1-2 provide the parts outside the CDR3, is EAGVTQSPTHLIKTRGQQATLRCSPISGHTSVYWYQQALGLGLQFLLWYDEGEERNRGNFPPRFSGRQFPNYSSELNVNALELEDSALYLCASSAHRDVTLTNYGYTFGSGTRLTVV.

The chain has TRBV6-1 and TRBJ2-1; D ambiguous. The CDR3 sequence is 12 residues long. The germline V gene has CDR1 MNHNS and CDR2 SASEGT. V was pared by 2 bases and J by 9 bases, with 8 bases between. This CDR3 is CASSELAAEQFF. As DNA, the CDR3 is TGTGCCAGCAGTGAATTAGCAGCTGAGCAGTTCTTC.

This clone showed up just a few times. The V call is TRBV9, the J call TRBJ2-3, with D uncertain. Germline V gene sequence: CDR1 SGDLS, CDR2 YYNGEE. Trimming pared 1 base from V and 5 bases from J, leaving 8 bases between. This CDR3 has 13 residues. The DNA of the CDR3 is TGTGCCAGCAGCGTAAGAGTAGGAGATACGCAGTATTTT. Translated, it gives CASSVRVGDTQYF.

The rearrangement uses TRBV10-3 and TRBJ2-7, with D hard to call. The V end was cut by 6 bases, the J end by 7 bases, with 13 bases between. The CDR3 spans 12 residues. The germline V gene has CDR1 ENHRY and CDR2 SYGVKD. CDR3 residues: CAISPRLGEQYF. DNA for the CDR3: TGTGCCATCAGCCCAAGGCTAGGGGAGCAGTACTTC.

The CDR3 here is CASSRSNTGELFF. CDR3 coding DNA: TGTGCCAGCTCAAGAAGCAACACCGGGGAGCTGTTTTTT. The chain links TRBV6-6 to TRBJ2-2; D gene ambiguous. The CDR3 has 13 residues. Deletions cut 8 bases from V and 2 bases from J, with 9 bases between. Germline-derived CDR1 and CDR2 are MNHNY and SVGAGI (reference sequence).